This T cell receptor beta chain was identified in a study of cytomegalovirus exposure and HLA in healthy donors. Trimming took 7 bases from V and 5 from J, leaving 11 bases between them. The length of the CDR3 is 12 residues. CDR1 and CDR2 (germline): MDHEN, SYDVKM. Vbeta (60) and Jbeta (13) primers were used in the PCR. The protocol was immunoSEQ multiplex PCR, while the TCRdb copy is restricted to in-frame clones and leaves out a portion. The sample lists roughly 190,000 clones, about 77% occurring once. The sequenced sample consisted of PBMCs. The clonotype was recovered from a woman aged 25 to 39 in good health and CMV-seropositive. The V gene is TRBV28, the J gene TRBJ2-5; D possibly corresponds to TRBD2 (5 bases). Here the CDR3 DNA reads TGTGCCAGCAACCCCCCGGGGGAGACCCAGTACTTC. This encodes CASNPPGETQYF.